This passage covers 27 T cell receptor beta chains from one sample sequenced in a study of T-cell reconstitution after alpha-beta-depleted transplantation in children. As it was prepared, the TCRbeta library received unique molecular identifiers. From the PCR reads, TCRdb called clonotypes with MiXCR, one entry per CDR3 protein. The sample has almost 600,000 distinct CDR3 sequences, roughly 27% seen once. Here the sequenced sample was PBMCs, taken before TCRalphabeta/CD19-depleted stem cell transplant. Source of these receptors: a boy in the first two years of life with Wiskott-Aldrich syndrome, due to receive a stem cell transplant.

This clonotype was seen only a few times. The chain is built from TRBV20-1 and TRBJ2-1; D remains unclear. V lost 3 bases to trimming and J lost 6 bases, with 12 bases between them. CDR3 length: 13 amino acids. Germline V gene sequence: CDR1 DFQATT, CDR2 SNEGSKA (reference sequence). CDR3 coding DNA: TGCAGTGCTAGGCGTAGCTCTGGCAATGAGCAGTTCTTC. This sequence encodes CSARRSSGNEQFF.

This clonotype was seen more than once but under ten times. The chain carries TRBV14 and TRBJ2-5; maybe TRBD2 (5 bases). CDR3 length: 14 amino acids. CDR1 is SGHDN, CDR2 FVKESK, per germline. V lost 1 base and J lost 3, with 9 bases in between. The CDR3 nucleotides are TGTGCCAGCAGCCAAGCTCGGAGGAAAGAGACCCAGTACTTC. Translating gives CASSQARRKETQYF. Filled out from reference TRBV14 and TRBJ2-5, the complete variable domain reads EAGVTQFPSHSVIEKGQTVTLRCDPISGHDNLYWYRRVMGKEIKFLLHFVKESKQDESGMPNNRFLAERTGGTYSTLKVQPAELEDSGVYFCASSQARRKETQYFGPGTRLLVL.

This CDR3 reads CASSLEAGNSNEQFF. The DNA of the CDR3 is TGCGCCAGCAGCTTAGAGGCAGGCAACTCAAATGAGCAGTTCTTC. The chain links TRBV5-1 to TRBJ2-1; D is unclear. V lost 2 bases and J lost 7, with 16 bases in between. This CDR3 has 15 amino acids. CDR1 SGHRS and CDR2 YFSETQ come from the germline V gene. The whole variable domain, filled in from reference TRBV5-1 and TRBJ2-1, reads KAGVTQTPRYLIKTRGQQVTLSCSPISGHRSVSWYQQTPGQGLQFLFEYFSETQRNKGNFPGRFSGRQFSNSRSEMNVSTLELGDSALYLCASSLEAGNSNEQFFGPGTRLTVL.

The chain joins TRBV9 to TRBJ2-1; tentatively, D is TRBD2 (6 bases). CDR1 is SGDLS and CDR2 is YYNGEE in the germline V gene. This CDR3 region has 14 residues. Trimming took off 3 bases at V and 7 bases at J, with 14 bases between the two ends. CDR3 nucleotides: TGTGCCAGCAGCGCCAGCGGGTTCAGAAATGAGCAGTTCTTC. It translates to CASSASGFRNEQFF. The variable domain in full, completed from reference TRBV9 and TRBJ2-1, reads DSGVTQTPKHLITATGQRVTLRCSPRSGDLSVYWYQQSLDQGLQFLIQYYNGEERAKGNILERFSAQQFPDLHSELNLSSLELGDSALYFCASSASGFRNEQFFGPGTRLTVL.

Only a few counts were recorded for this clonotype. The chain combines TRBV2 with TRBJ2-3; TRBD2 matches 9 bases. The V segment lost 7 bases and the J segment 6 bases; nucleotides outside the gene matches: 5. Germline assignment: CDR1 SNHLY and CDR2 FYNNEI. The CDR3 is 13 amino acids. In DNA form, the CDR3 reads TGTGCCAGCACCTTAGCGGGAGCCGATACGCAGTATTTT. Translated: CASTLAGADTQYF.

This clonotype was observed a handful of times. The gene calls are TRBV12-3 or TRBV12-4 and TRBJ1-5, with D maybe TRBD1 (6 bases). CDR3 length: 15 amino acids. Trimming removed 5 bases from V and 7 bases from J, with 18 bases in between. As DNA, the CDR3 is TGTGCCAGCAGTCCCTACTTGGGGGCAGGGCAGCCCCAGCATTTT. Protein product: CASSPYLGAGQPQHF.

A few counts support this clonotype. V usage is TRBV20-1 and J usage is TRBJ2-7; TRBD2 is a possible D gene (5 bases). The CDR3 runs to 14 residues. CDR1 DFQATT and CDR2 SNEGSKA come from the germline V gene (reference sequence). The V and J ends lost 5 bases and 4 bases respectively, with 18 bases between them. CDR3: CSALQSGRSYEQYF. The CDR3 DNA reads TGCAGTGCTCTACAGAGCGGCCGTTCGTACGAGCAGTACTTC.

The rearrangement links TRBV5-1 to TRBJ2-7; D is unclear. The CDR3 has 15 residues. The germline V and J ends were trimmed by 1 base and 2 bases, with 13 bases remaining between them. CDR1 and CDR2 from the germline V gene are SGHRS and YFSETQ. The CDR3, as DNA: TGCGCCAGCAGCTTGCGGGCAGGCCCTGCCTACGAGCAGTACTTC. It specifies CASSLRAGPAYEQYF.

The CDR3 sequence is CAISESMSAEQYF. The CDR3 nucleotides are TGTGCCATCAGTGAGTCGATGTCAGCCGAGCAGTACTTC. The rearrangement uses TRBV10-3 and TRBJ2-7; D is uncertain. The CDR3 covers 13 residues. V shed 0 bases and J shed 6 bases, with 9 bases lying between them. CDR1 ENHRY and CDR2 SYGVKD come from the germline V gene.

This clonotype was counted only a few times. For the CDR3, the DNA is TGTGCCAGCATTCCTAACCGTGAGCGGGACTACAATGAGCAGTTCTTC. Translating gives CASIPNRERDYNEQFF. J is TRBJ2-1 and V is TRBV27; 7 nucleotides align to TRBD2. CDR1 and CDR2 from the germline V gene are MNHEY and SMNVEV (reference sequence). The J segment lost 3 bases and the V segment lost 7 bases, leaving 12 bases of the junction unmatched. This CDR3 is 16 amino acids long.

The chain has TRBV15 and TRBJ2-1; D uncertain. The CDR3 is 17 amino acids. Trimming removed 5 bases at V and 5 bases at J, with 22 bases between. Germline values: CDR1 LNHNV, CDR2 YYDKDF (reference sequence). The CDR3 protein is CATSRKRRGAVNNEQFF. CDR3 nucleotides: TGTGCCACCAGCCGAAAAAGACGTGGTGCCGTCAACAATGAGCAGTTCTTC.

This clonotype was counted a few times. The V and J genes are TRBV10-3 and TRBJ2-1, with TRBD2 matching 11 bases. The germline V gene encodes CDR1 ENHRY and CDR2 SYGVKD. With V trimmed by 6 bases and J by 5 bases, 3 bases remained unmatched. The CDR3 runs 14 residues. The CDR3 spells CAISGTSGNNEQFF. CDR3 DNA: TGTGCCATCAGCGGGACTAGCGGAAACAATGAGCAGTTCTTC.

This clonotype has more than one count but fewer than ten. The rearrangement links TRBV20-1 to TRBJ2-1; D unclear. Trimming took 3 bases from V and 8 from J, leaving 11 bases between them. This CDR3 has 12 amino acids. Germline V gene data show CDR1 as DFQATT and CDR2 as SNEGSKA (reference sequence). The CDR3 DNA reads TGCAGTGCTAGTTTGAGTAAGGATGAGCAGTTCTTC. This sequence encodes CSASLSKDEQFF.

This clonotype was observed a handful of times. This chain uses TRBV24-1 with TRBJ1-2; TRBD1 might be the D (6 bases). Trimming removed 7 bases at V and 4 bases at J, with 12 bases between. CDR1 and CDR2 (germline): KGHDR, SFDVKD. The CDR3 sequence is 13 residues long. DNA of the CDR3: TGTGCCACCAGCCAAGAAGGGGGCTATGGCTACACCTTC. This gives the protein CATSQEGGYGYTF.

This clonotype has just a few counts. This sequence joins TRBV18 and TRBJ2-7, with unresolved D. V lost 2 bases and J 2 bases, leaving 4 bases between the germline ends. Looked up from germline, CDR1 is KGHSH and CDR2 is LQKENI. CDR3 size: 12 residues. The CDR3: CASSPNPYEQYF. The CDR3 DNA reads TGTGCCAGCTCACCAAATCCCTACGAGCAGTACTTC.

V is TRBV12-3 or TRBV12-4 and J is TRBJ2-3; possible D gene TRBD2, 6 bases. There are 15 residues in the CDR3. Trimming stripped 2 bases from V and 1 base from J, with 10 bases between. CDR3 nucleotide sequence: TGTGCCAGCAGTTTATCGGCTAGCGGCACAGATACGCAGTATTTT. This gives the protein CASSLSASGTDTQYF.

V gene TRBV19 combines with J gene TRBJ2-1; 7 bases fit TRBD2. The V and J ends lost 5 bases and 1 base, in that order; junction bases with no gene match: 8. Germline lookup yields CDR1 LNHDA and CDR2 SQIVND (reference sequence). The CDR3 is made up of 16 amino acids. CDR3 region: CASSWASGASYNEQFF. The CDR3 nucleotides are TGTGCCAGTAGTTGGGCTAGCGGAGCGTCCTACAATGAGCAGTTCTTC.

The rearrangement links TRBV20-1 to TRBJ2-5; D gene uncertain. Germline V gives CDR1 DFQATT, CDR2 SNEGSKA (reference sequence). This CDR3 region has 11 residues. Trimming removed 4 bases from V and 5 bases from J, with 8 bases in between. DNA of the CDR3: TGCAGTGCTAAACTGGCGGAGACCCAGTACTTC. It codes for CSAKLAETQYF.

The chain combines TRBV11-2 with TRBJ2-4; perhaps D is TRBD1 or TRBD2 (5 bases each). Germline lookup yields CDR1 SGHAT and CDR2 FQNNGV. V was pared by 1 base and J by 4 bases, with 20 bases between. This CDR3 has 18 amino acids. CDR3 DNA: TGTGCCAGCAGCTTAGTTGGTCTCGGGGCAGCTTATAAAAACATTCAGTACTTC. Protein: CASSLVGLGAAYKNIQYF.

This clonotype showed up just a few times. For the CDR3, the DNA is TGTGCCAGAAAGGGGCGTAATGAGCAGTTCTTC. It is translated as CARKGRNEQFF. The chain employs TRBV28 and TRBJ2-1, with D perhaps TRBD1 (5 bases). The CDR3 totals 11 residues. Germline CDR1 and CDR2: MDHEN and SYDVKM. V lost 9 bases and J lost 7, with 10 bases in between. Full variable domain (missing parts from reference TRBV28 and TRBJ2-1): DVKVTQSSRYLVKRTGEKVFLECVQDMDHENMFWYRQDPGLGLRLIYFSYDVKMKEKGDIPEGYSVSREKKERFSLILESASTNQTSMYLCARKGRNEQFFGPGTRLTVL.

The chain employs TRBV5-5 and TRBJ2-2, with 9 nucleotides matching TRBD2. This CDR3 has 15 residues. The J segment lost 8 bases and the V segment lost 6 bases, leaving 11 bases of the junction unmatched. Germline assignment: CDR1 SGHKS and CDR2 YYEKEE (reference sequence). The CDR3 loop reads CASTGGRLAGGELFF. CDR3 nucleotides: TGTGCCAGCACTGGTGGCCGCCTAGCGGGAGGGGAGCTGTTTTTT.

This rearrangement joins TRBV5-1 to TRBJ2-4, with D possibly matching TRBD2 (6 bases). V was cut by 0 bases and J by 0 bases, with 10 bases left in between. Germline V gene data show CDR1 as SGHRS and CDR2 as YFSETQ. The CDR3 has 16 residues. CDR3 loop: CASSLATGLAKNIQYF. CDR3 bases: TGCGCCAGCAGCTTGGCTACGGGACTAGCCAAAAACATTCAGTACTTC.

This clonotype was picked up a small number of times. The chain couples TRBV5-1 to TRBJ2-1; D perhaps matches TRBD2 (6 bases). V lost 4 bases, J lost 8 bases, and 13 bases lay in between. CDR3 length: 13 residues. The germline V gene has CDR1 SGHRS and CDR2 YFSETQ. CDR3 nucleotide sequence: TGCGCCAGCAGCCCGGGAGTTTCCTATGAGCAGTTCTTC. Translated: CASSPGVSYEQFF.

The chain recombines TRBV29-1 with TRBJ1-2, with TRBD1 identical over 10 bases. Looked up from germline, CDR1 is SQVTM and CDR2 is ANQGSEA. With V trimmed by 0 bases and J by 7 bases, 5 bases remained unmatched. This CDR3 has 14 residues. The CDR3 bases are TGCAGCGTTGAAGATGCGGGACAGGGGATTGGCTACACCTTC. Its translation is CSVEDAGQGIGYTF. Complete variable domain (other parts from reference TRBV29-1 and TRBJ1-2): SAVISQKPSRDICQRGTSLTIQCQVDSQVTMMFWYRQQPGQSLTLIATANQGSEATYESGFVIDKFPISRPNLTFSTLTVSNMSPEDSSIYLCSVEDAGQGIGYTFGSGTRLTVV.

The V call is TRBV27, the J call TRBJ2-7; 8 positions agree with TRBD2. Trimming removed 5 bases from V and 4 bases from J; junction bases left unmatched: 10. The CDR3 is 15 amino acids. Germline CDR1 MNHEY, CDR2 SMNVEV (reference sequence). The CDR3: CASSPRGTRSYEQYF. CDR3 nucleotides: TGTGCCAGCAGTCCAAGGGGGACTAGAAGTTACGAGCAGTACTTC.

This clonotype showed up just a few times. CDR3 amino acids: CASSYSGRGNEQFF. The CDR3 coding sequence is TGTGCCAGCAGTTACTCCGGGAGAGGGAATGAGCAGTTCTTC. V and J are TRBV6-5 and TRBJ2-1; perhaps TRBD2 as D (6 bases). V lost 0 bases and J 7 bases, leaving 10 bases between the germline ends. Per the germline V gene, CDR1 is MNHEY and CDR2 is SVGAGI. The CDR3 contains 14 residues.

This rearrangement joins TRBV20-1 to TRBJ2-1, with D perhaps TRBD2 (5 bases). V dropped 5 bases and J dropped 0 bases, with 11 bases sitting between them. The germline gives CDR1 DFQATT, CDR2 SNEGSKA (reference sequence). The CDR3 contains 14 residues. This CDR3 is CSAEKRSSYNEQFF. CDR3 nucleotides: TGCAGTGCTGAAAAGCGGAGCTCCTACAATGAGCAGTTCTTC.